This entry describes one T cell receptor beta chain. This entry comes from a study of early stage breast cancer tumors. The method was immunoSEQ multiplex PCR; TCRdb's version includes in-frame clones alone and lacks a portion of them. The data contain roughly 30,000 clones, 70% to 90% of them singletons. CDR3 length: 16 residues. The germline gives CDR1 LGHNA, CDR2 YNFKEQ. V was clipped by 4 bases and J by 0 bases, with 16 bases between them. The sample comprised blood. This clonotype originated in a person in their fifties with breast cancer. The V and J genes are TRBV4-2 and TRBJ2-7; the D gene could be TRBD1 or TRBD2 (6 bases each). The CDR3 coding sequence is TGTGCCAGCAGCCCGGGGGCGGACACCCTCTCCTACGAGCAGTACTTC. This translates into CASSPGADTLSYEQYF.